These 18 T cell receptor beta chains were all obtained from the same sample, sequenced in a study of CD8 T cells in Susac syndrome. Reverse transcription of about 0.45 to 1 ug RNA was carried out with random hexamers. TCRdb independently ran MiXCR on the immunoSEQ multiplex PCR reads; one entry per CDR3 protein. The data show about 280,000 distinct CDR3 sequences, approximately 84% seen once. The sample consisted of CD8+ T cells from PBMCs. The source of these receptors is a human donor with multiple sclerosis.

The rearrangement uses TRBV19 and TRBJ2-7; 8 bases align to TRBD2. V shed 3 bases and J 3 bases; nucleotides not matched to a gene: 4. This CDR3 has 14 residues. Germline values: CDR1 LNHDA, CDR2 SQIVND (reference sequence). CDR3 bases: TGTGCCAGTAGTATCGCACTAGCGGACTACGAGCAGTACTTC. This encodes CASSIALADYEQYF.

The chain employs TRBV6-6 and TRBJ2-4, with D unresolved. Trimming removed 0 bases from V and 9 bases from J, with 3 bases in between. The germline V gene has CDR1 MNHNY and CDR2 SVGAGI (reference sequence). CDR3 length: 11 amino acids. Here the CDR3 DNA reads TGTGCCAGCAGTTACTCCAGCATTCAGTACTTC. This sequence encodes CASSYSSIQYF.

This rearrangement joins TRBV7-9 to TRBJ2-2, with TRBD1 matching 10 bases. Germline V gene lookup returns CDR1 SEHNR and CDR2 FQNEAQ (reference sequence). V dropped 1 base and J dropped 2; count of bases not matched to a gene: 7. The CDR3 extends over 18 amino acids. The CDR3 here is CASSLGRSTGGNTGELFF. The CDR3 DNA follows: TGTGCCAGCAGCTTAGGCCGATCGACAGGGGGCAACACCGGGGAGCTGTTTTTT.

The J gene is TRBJ1-6, the V gene TRBV29-1; no definite D call. The CDR3 runs to 15 residues. Germline values: CDR1 SQVTM, CDR2 ANQGSEA. Trimming took 8 bases from V and 7 from J, leaving 21 bases between them. The CDR3 bases are TGCAGCTATTCTTGGGCCAGCACGCACAATTCACCCCTCCACTTT. It translates to CSYSWASTHNSPLHF.

This chain uses TRBV5-1 with TRBJ2-3; D may be TRBD2 (6 bases). The CDR3 has 14 amino acids. Germline V CDR1 and CDR2: SGHRS, YFSETQ. Trimming cost V 5 bases and J 1 base, with 11 bases left between them. The CDR3 protein is CASRWRAGTDTQYF. The CDR3, as DNA: TGCGCCAGCAGGTGGAGGGCCGGCACAGATACGCAGTATTTT. Variable domain in full (rest from reference TRBV5-1 and TRBJ2-3): KAGVTQTPRYLIKTRGQQVTLSCSPISGHRSVSWYQQTPGQGLQFLFEYFSETQRNKGNFPGRFSGRQFSNSRSEMNVSTLELGDSALYLCASRWRAGTDTQYFGPGTRLTVL.

This rearrangement joins TRBV6-2 or TRBV6-3 to TRBJ2-1; D perhaps matches TRBD1 (5 bases). This CDR3 region has 11 residues. V gave up 11 bases and J gave up 7 bases, with 12 bases separating them. In germline, CDR1 is MNHEY, CDR2 SVGEGT. The CDR3 here is CAVGVSNEQFF. Written as DNA, the CDR3 is TGTGCCGTAGGGGTCTCGAATGAGCAGTTCTTC.

In its sample, this clonotype was seen once. The chain combines TRBV7-6 with TRBJ2-7; the D is unclear. V was pared by 5 bases and J by 7 bases, with 12 bases between. The CDR3 loop spans 12 amino acids. In germline, CDR1 is SGHVS, CDR2 FNYEAQ. CDR3 protein: CASSRGGQEQYF. CDR3 DNA sequence: TGTGCCAGCAGCCGAGGTGGGCAAGAGCAGTACTTC.

A few counts support this clonotype. CDR3 sequence: CASSLDSGRGNEQFF. As DNA, the CDR3 is TGTGCCAGCAGCTTAGATTCGGGGAGGGGCAATGAGCAGTTCTTC. The rearrangement uses TRBV13 and TRBJ2-1, with 7 nucleotides matching TRBD2. This CDR3 has 15 amino acids. The V and J ends lost 1 base and 6 bases, in that order; junction bases with no gene match: 6. Germline CDR1 PRHDT, CDR2 FYEKMQ (reference sequence).

The V and J genes are TRBV5-6 and TRBJ2-1, with 7 bases lining up with TRBD2. The CDR3 length is 15 residues. Germline V gene lookup returns CDR1 SGHDT and CDR2 YYEEEE. Trimming removed 2 bases from V and 4 bases from J; junction bases left unmatched: 6. CDR3 region: CASSLGSSGYNEQFF. In nucleotides, the CDR3 is TGTGCCAGCAGCTTAGGCTCTAGCGGATACAATGAGCAGTTCTTC.

This sequence joins TRBV20-1 and TRBJ2-4; TRBD2 matches at 10 bases. Germline V gene sequence: CDR1 DFQATT, CDR2 SNEGSKA (reference sequence). J gave up 0 bases and V 6 bases, and 11 bases lay outside the gene matches. CDR3 size: 17 residues. CDR3 in DNA: TGCAGTGCAACTACTAGCGGGATTATACTAGCCAAAAACATTCAGTACTTC. Protein: CSATTSGIILAKNIQYF.

The chain recombines TRBV27 with TRBJ1-4; D not certain. The CDR3 spans 15 residues. Germline V gene data show CDR1 as MNHEY and CDR2 as SMNVEV (reference sequence). The germline V and J ends were trimmed by 5 bases and 6 bases, with 16 bases remaining between them. The CDR3 DNA is TGTGCCAGCAGTATCGGGAGGTGGGAGGATGAAAAACTGTTTTTT. Protein product: CASSIGRWEDEKLFF.

The genes are TRBV12-3 or TRBV12-4 and TRBJ2-3; the D gene is possibly TRBD2 (6 bases). CDR3 size: 14 residues. Trimming shortened V by 3 bases and J by 1 base, and 8 bases separated the two germline ends. The CDR3, as DNA: TGTGCCAGCAGTTTCTCTAGCGGCACAGATACGCAGTATTTT. Encoded protein: CASSFSSGTDTQYF.

The chain joins TRBV7-6 to TRBJ2-7; 10 bases fit TRBD2. V gave up 2 bases and J gave up 3 bases; unmatched junction bases: 7. CDR1 is SGHVS, CDR2 FNYEAQ, per germline. The CDR3 length is 16 residues. The CDR3 spells CASSLSSSGSFYEQYF. The CDR3, as DNA: TGTGCCAGCAGCTTATCATCTAGCGGGAGTTTCTACGAGCAGTACTTC.

The chain uses TRBV20-1 and TRBJ2-6; 8 nucleotides agree with TRBD2. The V segment lost 1 base and the J segment 2 bases; nucleotides outside the gene matches: 13. CDR3 length: 19 amino acids. The germline gives CDR1 DFQATT, CDR2 SNEGSKA (reference sequence). The CDR3: CSARASLAGSPAGANVLTF. The CDR3 nucleotides are TGCAGTGCTAGAGCGTCCCTAGCGGGCTCTCCCGCTGGGGCCAACGTCCTGACTTTC.

This clonotype was seen once. The chain combines TRBV7-9 with TRBJ2-1, with TRBD2 identical over 10 bases. Unmatched junction bases numbered 11, after V lost 2 bases and J lost 7 bases. Germline lookup yields CDR1 SEHNR and CDR2 FQNEAQ (reference sequence). The CDR3 is 17 amino acids. The CDR3 spells CASSLSAAGGLWNEQFF. The CDR3 DNA sequence: TGTGCCAGCAGCTTATCGGCAGCGGGAGGGTTGTGGAATGAGCAGTTCTTC.

This chain links TRBV5-5 with TRBJ2-2; no definite D call. This CDR3 is 15 amino acids long. Germline assignment: CDR1 SGHKS and CDR2 YYEKEE (reference sequence). V was cut by 2 bases and J by 0 bases, with 8 bases left in between. Written as DNA, the CDR3 is TGTGCCAGCAGCTTAAGACCAGCGAACACCGGGGAGCTGTTTTTT. This gives the protein CASSLRPANTGELFF.

The chain recombines TRBV14 with TRBJ2-7; 8 bases map to TRBD2. Germline values: CDR1 SGHDN, CDR2 FVKESK. The CDR3 runs 15 residues. V lost 1 base and J lost 5; bases outside the gene matches: 7. In DNA form, the CDR3 reads TGTGCCAGCAGCCAAGTGACTAGCGTTATCGACGAGCAGTACTTC. It codes for CASSQVTSVIDEQYF. Using reference TRBV14 and TRBJ2-7 for the parts outside the CDR3, the full variable domain is EAGVTQFPSHSVIEKGQTVTLRCDPISGHDNLYWYRRVMGKEIKFLLHFVKESKQDESGMPNNRFLAERTGGTYSTLKVQPAELEDSGVYFCASSQVTSVIDEQYFGPGTRLTVT.

V and J are TRBV12-3 or TRBV12-4 and TRBJ2-5; perhaps TRBD1 as D (6 bases). The CDR3 has 14 amino acids. V was cut by 2 bases and J by 4 bases, with 11 bases left in between. The CDR3 spells CASSLSGVLETQYF. The DNA for the CDR3 is TGTGCCAGCAGTTTATCAGGGGTTCTAGAGACCCAGTACTTC.